This TCR beta chain was profiled in a study of technical replicates of blood from a few donors. Germline-derived CDR1 and CDR2 are MGHRA and YSYEKL. The CDR3 consists of 16 residues. V shed 4 bases and J 3 bases; nucleotides not matched to a gene: 10. Profiling relied on immunoSEQ multiplex PCR, and the TCRdb table lists in-frame clones only, not all of them. This repertoire shows some 70,000 clones, about nine tenths found once; its top ten account for over 0.3%. The genes are TRBV4-1 and TRBJ2-3; TRBD2 aligns across 7 bases. The sample consisted of T cells isolated from PBMCs. The sequence derives from a human donor in good health. In nucleotides, the CDR3 is TGCGCCAGCAGCCCCCTGCGCGGGAGCATTACAGATACGCAGTATTTT. As protein: CASSPLRGSITDTQYF.